This T cell receptor (beta chain) derives from a study of cytomegalovirus exposure and HLA in healthy donors. CDR1 is LNHDA, CDR2 SQIVND, per germline (reference sequence). The CDR3 is 16 amino acids. J lost 1 base, V lost 5 bases, and 6 bases had no gene match. Study outcomes and limitations: The authors confirmed in vitro that a few CMV-associated chains were specific for CMV antigens. While the bulk of TCR sequences proved rare, some public TCRs turned up in many donors. In the 120 validation repertoires, about 94% of cluster scores exceeded 0, per a later analysis.

In the case of this clone: Its antigen is not known.

TCRdb's table, derived via immunoSEQ multiplex PCR, lists solely in-frame clones and lacks some. The sample has some 330,000 clones; roughly 90% are singletons. This sequence originates from a woman aged 18-29 years in good health and CMV-seronegative. Sequenced: PBMCs. V is TRBV19 and J is TRBJ2-2; 8 bases line up with TRBD1. In nucleotides, the CDR3 is TGTGCCAGTAGTCCGTGGGACAGGAGGAACACCGGGGAGCTGTTTTTT. This codes for CASSPWDRRNTGELFF.